This TCR beta chain was found in a study of CD8 T cells in ankylosing spondylitis. Trimming took off 3 bases at V and 3 bases at J, with 10 bases between the two ends. The germline V gene has CDR1 SGDLS and CDR2 YYNGEE. This CDR3 comprises 13 residues. Whole-study findings and limits: Some of these motif variants have turned up before, in reports on reactive arthritis synovial fluid and blood. The disease-linked clones had a CD8+ phenotype and low blood frequencies. From matched ankylosing spondylitis synovial fluid, disease-linked clones were reportedly recovered at significantly enriched levels. Ankylosing spondylitis blood seemed to carry a telltale TCR beta motif made of seven or eight highly homologous variants.

Molecular-barcoded quantitative 5'-RACE produced these TCR beta libraries. MiXCR, run by TCRdb on the 5' RACE reads, gives a single entry per CDR3 protein. Of 670,000 or so distinct CDR3 sequences listed, around 20% were seen once; the top ten hold around 19%. As concerns this clonotype: The antigen is not known.

This chain uses TRBV9 with TRBJ2-7; D is possibly TRBD1 (5 bases). The receptor comes from a male donor with ankylosing spondylitis. The sequencing sample was made of blood, either unsorted or a sorted T cell fraction (not recorded which). DNA of the CDR3: TGTGCCAGCAGCGCGACCGACAGCTACGAGCAGTACTTC. This gives the protein CASSATDSYEQYF.